This T cell receptor beta chain appears in the sequencing data of a study of T cells in women clearing cervical HPV infection. Study-wide context: Case blood drawn at lesion detection; control blood after infection cleared. Findings of the study overall: Associations may precede or follow infection; HPV-specific or memory T cells were not isolated.

Concerning this clone: The antigen is not known. Sequencing ends 3 residues short of the CDR3 end; the germline J gene provides the rest. This sample includes further DNA sequences coding for the same CDR3.

Each participant carried one incident cervical HPV16 infection only. Cervical HPV DNA detected by MY09/MY11 PCR, typed by dot-blot. Profiled with immunoSEQ multiplex PCR; TCRdb holds only in-frame clones, not every one. Its table records 20,000 to 30,000 clones. Losses at the gene ends were 0 bases for V and 4 bases for J; bases not matched to a gene: 6. The germline CDR1 and CDR2 sequences are KGHSH and LQKENI. The CDR3 is made up of 16 amino acids. The source of this sequence is a woman aged 18 to 75 with a cervical HPV16 infection that either progressed to CIN3+ or cleared (not recorded which). The sequenced material came from blood buffy coat. This chain uses TRBV18 with TRBJ2-5; 9 nucleotides agree with TRBD1. CDR3 loop: CASSPPWDRVGETQYF. CDR3 bases read: TGTGCCAGCTCACCACCGTGGGACAGGGTAGGAGAGACC.